Included here is one T cell receptor (beta chain) sequence, with context. Its antigen remains unknown. This specimen belongs to a study of OX40 agonist ivuxolimab in advanced cancers. Study-wide context: A mean age of roughly 62 years, range roughly 20 to 79, was recorded, and about 83% were male. General study findings and limits: Among the lowest peripheral clonal expansion occurred in 0.1-3.0 mg/kg partial responders.

On cycle 4 day 1 and cycle 7 day 1, as well as at baseline, blood was sampled. The CDR3 extends over 14 amino acids. Germline lookup yields CDR1 MNHNY and CDR2 SVGAGI (reference sequence). V was clipped by 0 bases and J by 4 bases; unmatched bases: 2. Libraries were prepared by immunoSEQ multiplex PCR; TCRdb keeps only in-frame clonotypes and omits some of them. This sample has roughly 69,000 clones, with around 90% found just once. The input for sequencing was CD4+ or CD8+ T cells sorted from blood, taken in a trial of the OX40 agonist ivuxolimab. The TCR originated in an adult with an advanced solid tumor such as melanoma, head and neck, liver or kidney cancer. The rearrangement links TRBV6-6 to TRBJ1-1, with 7 positions matching TRBD1. The CDR3 sequence: CASSYSEGATEAFF. The CDR3 DNA reads as TGTGCCAGCAGTTACTCGGAGGGGGCCACTGAAGCTTTCTTT.